The text below deals with one T cell receptor beta chain. Trimming cost V 7 bases and J 6 bases; bases outside gene matches: 8. This CDR3 comprises 12 residues. Germline V gene lookup returns CDR1 SQVTM and CDR2 ANQGSEA. The data belong to a study of blood T cell repertoires in COVID-19. Assignment of participants to cohorts was predicated upon participant-reported clinical history. Original data processing: Estimates of nucleated cell counts were drawn from the amplification of reference gene primers. Clones were sequenced by immunoSEQ multiplex PCR, and TCRdb holds only the in-frame ones, with some missing. V, J and clone size reflect that table, while D and trimming were determined from the DNA. The sample has about 200,000 clones; roughly 91% are singletons.

This clonotype originated in a young woman with acute COVID-19. The specimen was PBMCs or T cells enriched from blood (not recorded which). The J gene is TRBJ1-2, the V gene TRBV29-1; the match to TRBD1 covers 7 bases. The CDR3, as DNA: TGCAGCGCTGGGACAGTTACCCATGGCTACACCTTC. Its translation: CSAGTVTHGYTF.